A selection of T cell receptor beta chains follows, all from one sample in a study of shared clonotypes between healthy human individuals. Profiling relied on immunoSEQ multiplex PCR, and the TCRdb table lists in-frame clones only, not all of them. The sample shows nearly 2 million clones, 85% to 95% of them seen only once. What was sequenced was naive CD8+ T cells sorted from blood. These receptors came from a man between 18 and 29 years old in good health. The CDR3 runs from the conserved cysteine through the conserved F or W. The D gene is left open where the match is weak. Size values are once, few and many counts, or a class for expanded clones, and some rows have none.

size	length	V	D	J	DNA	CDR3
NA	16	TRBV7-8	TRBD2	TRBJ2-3	TGTGCCAGCAGCTTAGGACTAGCGGGTCACACAGATACGCAGTATTTT	CASSLGLAGHTDTQYF
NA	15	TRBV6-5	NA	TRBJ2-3	TGTGCCAGCAGTTACGGGGTGATGAGGACAGATACGCAGTATTTT	CASSYGVMRTDTQYF
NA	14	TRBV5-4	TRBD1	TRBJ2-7	TGTGCCAGCAGGAAGGGACAGGGGGGGAACGAGCAGTACTTC	CASRKGQGGNEQYF
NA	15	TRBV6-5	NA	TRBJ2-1	TGTGCCAGCAGTTACCGACTAGGCTCCTACAATGAGCAGTTCTTC	CASSYRLGSYNEQFF
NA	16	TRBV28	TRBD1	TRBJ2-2	TGTGCCAGCAGTTTTTTGGACAGGGGGCCCACCGGGGAGCTGTTTTTT	CASSFLDRGPTGELFF
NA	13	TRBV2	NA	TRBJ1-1	TGTGCCAGCGCCGGGACTCCTGTTTTTGTGGCTTTCTTT	CASAGTPVFVAFF
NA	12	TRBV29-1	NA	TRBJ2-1	TGCAGCGTTGGGTTCGTGGGTCTTGAGCAGTTCTTC	CSVGFVGLEQFF
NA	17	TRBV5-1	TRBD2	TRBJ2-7	TGCGCCAGCAGGGGGACTAGCGGGAGTCAGCCCCTTTACGAGCAGTACTTC	CASRGTSGSQPLYEQYF
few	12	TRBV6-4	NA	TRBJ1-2	TGTGCCAGCAGTGACTCAGGTTATGGCTACACCTTC	CASSDSGYGYTF
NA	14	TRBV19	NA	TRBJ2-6	TGTGCCAGTAGTGTAGGTTCCGGGGCCAACGTCCTGACTTTC	CASSVGSGANVLTF
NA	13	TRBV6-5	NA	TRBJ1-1	TGTGCCAGCAGTTACGCAGGGAACACTGAAGCTTTCTTT	CASSYAGNTEAFF
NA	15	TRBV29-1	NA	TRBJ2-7	TGCAGCGTTTTATCGGGGCAAACCTTCTCCTACGAGCAGTACTTC	CSVLSGQTFSYEQYF
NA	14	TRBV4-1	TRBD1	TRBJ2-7	TGCGCCAGCAGCCAGGAGGACAGGCCCTACGAGCAGTACTTC	CASSQEDRPYEQYF
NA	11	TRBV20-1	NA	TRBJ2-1	TGCAGTGCTAGGGACTACAATGAGCAGTTCTTC	CSARDYNEQFF
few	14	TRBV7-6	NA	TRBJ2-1	TGTGCCAGCACCGTCGGGGGCCTCGAGAATGAGCAGTTCTTC	CASTVGGLENEQFF
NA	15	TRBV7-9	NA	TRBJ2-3	TGTGCCAGCAGTTATGAGACAGACTTCACAGATACGCAGTATTTT	CASSYETDFTDTQYF
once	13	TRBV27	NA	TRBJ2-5	TGTGCCAGCAGTTCCCGGAGCCCAGAGACCCAGTACTTC	CASSSRSPETQYF
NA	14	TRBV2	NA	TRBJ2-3	TGTGCCAGCAACGAGAGAATGGTAGTAGATACGCAGTATTTT	CASNERMVVDTQYF
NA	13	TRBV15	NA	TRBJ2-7	TGTGCCACCAGTCACTTCAGCTCCTACGAGCAGTACTTC	CATSHFSSYEQYF
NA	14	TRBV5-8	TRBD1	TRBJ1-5	TGTGCCAGCAGCTGGGGACAGGGTAATCAGCCCCAGCATTTT	CASSWGQGNQPQHF
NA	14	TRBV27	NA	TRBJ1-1	TGTGCCAGCAGTTCTGGGGGGGTGAACACTGAAGCTTTCTTT	CASSSGGVNTEAFF
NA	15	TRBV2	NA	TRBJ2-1	TGTGCCAGCAGTTTAGACACGAGCTCCTACAATGAGCAGTTCTTC	CASSLDTSSYNEQFF
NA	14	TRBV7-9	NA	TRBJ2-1	TGTGCCAGCAGCTTATTCGAGGGCGGTAATGAGCAGTTCTTC	CASSLFEGGNEQFF
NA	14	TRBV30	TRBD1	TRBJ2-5	TGTGCCTGGGGCGGGACAGGGGCGGGAGAGACCCAGTACTTC	CAWGGTGAGETQYF
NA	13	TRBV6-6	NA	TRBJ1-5	TGTGCCCATAACCAGGGACGAAATCAGCCCCAGCATTTT	CAHNQGRNQPQHF
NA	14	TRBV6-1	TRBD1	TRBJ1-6	TGTGCCAGCAGCCAGACAGGGTATAATTCACCCCTCCACTTT	CASSQTGYNSPLHF
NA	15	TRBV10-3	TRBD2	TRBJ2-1	TGTGCCATCAGTACCCCCACTAGCGGGAGGTTGGAGCAGTTCTTC	CAISTPTSGRLEQFF
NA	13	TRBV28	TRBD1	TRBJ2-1	TGTGCCAGCAGTCCACAGGGGTACAATGAGCAGTTCTTC	CASSPQGYNEQFF
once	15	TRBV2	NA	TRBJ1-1	TGTGCCAGCAGTGAAAGGGCAGGGAAGAACACTGAAGCTTTCTTT	CASSERAGKNTEAFF
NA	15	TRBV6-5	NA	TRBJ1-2	TGTGCCAGCAGTTACTCACCAGAAGATAACTATGGCTACACCTTC	CASSYSPEDNYGYTF
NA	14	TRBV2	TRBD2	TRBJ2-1	TGTGCCATCCCGGGACTAGCGGGAGACAATGAGCAGTTCTTC	CAIPGLAGDNEQFF
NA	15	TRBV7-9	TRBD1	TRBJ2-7	TGTGCCAGCAGCTTAGTGTCAGGGGGCATCTACGAGCAGTACTTC	CASSLVSGGIYEQYF
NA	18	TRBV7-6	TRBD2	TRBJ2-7	TGTGCCAGCAGCGAGGGACTAGCGGGGGGCCTAAGCTCCTACGAGCAGTACTTC	CASSEGLAGGLSSYEQYF
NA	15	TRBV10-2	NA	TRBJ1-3	TGCGCCAGCAGTGCCGAAGGGGGGACTGGAAACACCATATATTTT	CASSAEGGTGNTIYF
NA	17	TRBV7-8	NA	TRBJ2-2	TGTGCCAGCAGCTTAGAAGCAGCGGGCGAGGGCACCGGGGAGCTGTTTTTT	CASSLEAAGEGTGELFF
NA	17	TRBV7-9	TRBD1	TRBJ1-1	TGTGCCAGCAGCTTAGGAGCCTCCGGGACAGGTGACACTGAAGCTTTCTTT	CASSLGASGTGDTEAFF
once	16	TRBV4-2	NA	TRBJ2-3	TGTGCCAGCAGCCAAGAGGTAGAGGGGGACCGGGATACGCAGTATTTT	CASSQEVEGDRDTQYF
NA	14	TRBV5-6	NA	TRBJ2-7	TGTGCCAGCAGCTTGGTGGGACTGACCTACGAGCAGTACTTC	CASSLVGLTYEQYF
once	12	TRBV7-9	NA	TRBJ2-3	TGTGCCAGCAGCTCCCCCCGGGATACGCAGTATTTT	CASSSPRDTQYF
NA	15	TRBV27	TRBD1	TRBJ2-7	TGTGCCAGCAGTCCTGGACAGGGGATCTCCTACGAGCAGTACTTC	CASSPGQGISYEQYF
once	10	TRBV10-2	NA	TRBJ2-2	TGCGCCAGCAGTGAGGGGGAGCTGTTTTTT	CASSEGELFF
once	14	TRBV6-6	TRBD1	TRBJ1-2	TGTGCCAGCAGGACCGGGACAGGGGGCAATGGCTACACCTTC	CASRTGTGGNGYTF
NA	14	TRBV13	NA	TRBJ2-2	TGTGCCAGCAGAGAGAGGGGAAGCACCGGGGAGCTGTTTTTT	CASRERGSTGELFF
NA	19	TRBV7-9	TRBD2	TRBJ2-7	TGTGCCAGCAGCCAAGGTGGGCTAGCGGGAGGGACGATTACCTACGAGCAGTACTTC	CASSQGGLAGGTITYEQYF
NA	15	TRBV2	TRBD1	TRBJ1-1	TGTGCCAGCAGGAGACAGGGGATTGAGTCAACTGAAGCTTTCTTT	CASRRQGIESTEAFF
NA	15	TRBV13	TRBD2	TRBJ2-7	TGTGCCAGCAGCTCTAACCAGCGGGGGGACTACGAGCAGTACTTC	CASSSNQRGDYEQYF
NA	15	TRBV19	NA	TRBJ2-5	TGTGCCAGTACCAGCGGTGGGGGGATCCAAGAGACCCAGTACTTC	CASTSGGGIQETQYF
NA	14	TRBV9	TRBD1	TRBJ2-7	TGTGCCAGCAGCCAAGGACAGGGGTGGTACGAGCAGTACTTC	CASSQGQGWYEQYF